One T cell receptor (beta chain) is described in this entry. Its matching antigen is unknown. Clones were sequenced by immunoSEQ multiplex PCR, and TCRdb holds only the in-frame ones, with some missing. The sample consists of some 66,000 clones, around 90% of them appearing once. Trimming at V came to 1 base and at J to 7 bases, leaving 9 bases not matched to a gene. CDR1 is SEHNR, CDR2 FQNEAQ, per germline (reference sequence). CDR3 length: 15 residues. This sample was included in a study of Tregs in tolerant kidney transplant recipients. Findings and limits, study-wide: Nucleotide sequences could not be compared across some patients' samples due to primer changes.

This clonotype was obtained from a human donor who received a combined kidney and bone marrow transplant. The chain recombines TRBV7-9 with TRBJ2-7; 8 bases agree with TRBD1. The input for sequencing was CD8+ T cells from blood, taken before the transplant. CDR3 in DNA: TGTGCCAGCAGCTTAGAAGGGACAGGCATCAAGGAGCAGTACTTC. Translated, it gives CASSLEGTGIKEQYF. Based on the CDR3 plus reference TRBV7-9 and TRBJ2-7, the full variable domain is DTGVSQNPRHKITKRGQNVTFRCDPISEHNRLYWYRQTLGQGPEFLTYFQNEAQLEKSRLLSDRFSAERPKGSFSTLEIQRTEQGDSAMYLCASSLEGTGIKEQYFGPGTRLTVT.